The rows below give T cell receptor beta chains drawn from one sample of a study of blood T cells in healthy people across ages. TCRdb called the 5' RACE reads again in MiXCR, with one record for every CDR3 protein. The sample lists about 830,000 distinct CDR3 sequences, 55% to 65% seen once, with about a quarter in the top ten. The sample comprised blood. The source is a man aged 25 to 45 in good health. The CDR3 runs from the conserved cysteine through the conserved F or W. The order of the fields is D gene, J gene, V gene, clone size, CDR3 protein, CDR3 DNA. The D gene is left open where the match is weak. Some rows have no size entry. The others give once, few or many, or a class for an expanded clone.

NA | TRBJ1-2 | TRBV29-1 | few | CSVPLRGGYTF | TGCAGCGTTCCCCTGAGAGGTGGCTACACCTTC
NA | TRBJ2-5 | TRBV15 | NA | CATSTGEETQYF | TGTGCCACCAGCACAGGGGAAGAGACCCAGTACTTC
NA | TRBJ2-5 | TRBV20-1 | NA | CSATIGETQYF | TGCAGTGCTACCATCGGGGAGACCCAGTACTTC
TRBD2 | TRBJ2-7 | TRBV7-2 | few | CASSLQPGGQYEQYF | TGTGCCAGCAGCTTACAGCCGGGGGGGCAATACGAGCAGTACTTC
NA | TRBJ2-4 | TRBV28 | NA | CASSLPLGAKNIQYF | TGTGCCAGCAGTTTACCACTGGGGGCCAAAAACATTCAGTACTTC
TRBD1 | TRBJ2-7 | TRBV20-1 | NA | CSGEAPGQELYEQYF | TGCAGTGGTGAAGCGCCGGGACAGGAGCTGTACGAGCAGTACTTC
TRBD1 | TRBJ1-2 | TRBV6-1 | NA | CASRDRDRARGYTF | TGTGCCAGCAGGGACCGGGACAGGGCGCGTGGCTACACCTTC
TRBD1 | TRBJ2-5 | TRBV4-2 | NA | CASSHGGQGDSETQYF | TGTGCCAGCAGCCATGGGGGACAGGGAGATTCGGAGACCCAGTACTTC
TRBD1 | TRBJ2-7 | TRBV7-3 | NA | CASSLTGQGSEAQYF | TGTGCCAGCAGCTTAACGGGACAGGGGTCAGAGGCCCAGTACTTC
NA | TRBJ1-5 | TRBV6-6 | NA | CASTNREGQPQHF | TGTGCCAGCACTAACAGGGAAGGCCAGCCCCAGCATTTT
NA | TRBJ2-7 | TRBV28 | NA | CASSLQSLWGPTYEQYF | TGTGCCAGCAGTCTGCAATCCCTATGGGGGCCCACATACGAGCAGTACTTC
NA | TRBJ2-7 | TRBV15 | few | CATSREVAVTYEQYF | TGTGCCACCAGCAGAGAGGTAGCGGTCACATACGAGCAGTACTTC
TRBD2 | TRBJ2-3 | TRBV6-2/TRBV6-3 | few | CASSYPSGGFDTQYF | TGTGCCAGCAGTTACCCTAGCGGGGGTTTTGATACGCAGTATTTT
TRBD2 | TRBJ2-5 | TRBV10-3 | NA | CAIASGGNQETQYF | TGTGCCATCGCCAGCGGGGGGAACCAAGAGACCCAGTACTTC
NA | TRBJ2-7 | TRBV5-6 | NA | CASSYRDYEQYF | TGTGCCAGCAGCTACAGGGACTACGAGCAGTACTTC
TRBD2 | TRBJ2-1 | TRBV20-1 | NA | CSNREASGGSEQFF | TGCAGTAACCGAGAGGCTAGCGGGGGGAGTGAGCAGTTCTTC
NA | TRBJ2-7 | TRBV7-9 | NA | CASSPDIGLHEQYF | TGTGCCAGCAGCCCTGACATTGGGTTACACGAGCAGTACTTC
NA | TRBJ2-4 | TRBV28 | NA | CASSSPTIAKNIQYF | TGTGCCAGCAGTTCGCCGACAATAGCCAAAAACATTCAGTACTTC
NA | TRBJ2-1 | TRBV20-1 | NA | CSAWVRGEQFF | TGCAGTGCGTGGGTTAGGGGAGAGCAGTTCTTC
TRBD1 | TRBJ2-7 | TRBV6-2/TRBV6-3 | NA | CASGTGRDRGDYEQYF | TGTGCCAGCGGCACTGGCCGGGACAGGGGGGACTACGAGCAGTACTTC
NA | TRBJ2-7 | TRBV10-3 | NA | CAITPRDNYEQYF | TGTGCCATCACCCCCCGGGACAACTACGAGCAGTACTTC
NA | TRBJ2-1 | TRBV9 | NA | CASSVGGGALSYNEQFF | TGTGCCAGCAGCGTAGGAGGGGGGGCCCTTTCCTACAATGAGCAGTTCTTC
TRBD1 | TRBJ2-7 | TRBV13 | few | CASSKEGQGANEQYF | TGTGCCAGCAGTAAGGAAGGACAGGGGGCGAACGAGCAGTACTTC
NA | TRBJ2-1 | TRBV7-2 | NA | CASSLGWVGDEQFF | TGTGCCAGCAGCTTAGGGTGGGTCGGGGATGAGCAGTTCTTC
NA | TRBJ1-6 | TRBV12-3/TRBV12-4 | once | CASSADSDVNSPLHF | TGTGCCAGCAGTGCCGACAGCGACGTTAATTCACCCCTCCACTTT
TRBD2 | TRBJ2-7 | TRBV6-5 | NA | CATVAGPYEQYF | TGTGCCACCGTAGCGGGCCCCTACGAGCAGTACTTC
NA | TRBJ2-2 | TRBV4-3 | NA | CASSPESTGELFF | TGCGCCAGCAGCCCGGAGAGTACCGGGGAGCTGTTTTTT
NA | TRBJ2-7 | TRBV24-1 | NA | CATRAQDAYEQYF | TGTGCCACCAGGGCACAGGACGCGTACGAGCAGTACTTC
TRBD2 | TRBJ2-5 | TRBV5-1 | NA | CASSSSGGATQYF | TGCGCCAGCAGCTCCAGCGGGGGGGCCACCCAGTACTTC
TRBD1 | TRBJ2-1 | TRBV9 | once | CASSVGTGWYEQFF | TGTGCCAGCAGCGTAGGGACAGGGTGGTATGAGCAGTTCTTC
NA | TRBJ1-1 | TRBV14 | NA | CASSPIRGENTEAFF | TGTGCCAGCAGCCCCATTCGGGGGGAGAACACTGAAGCTTTCTTT
TRBD1 | TRBJ1-4 | TRBV12-3/TRBV12-4 | once | CASSLPPGRQGDEKLFF | TGTGCCAGCAGTTTACCCCCGGGGAGACAGGGAGATGAAAAACTGTTTTTT
NA | TRBJ2-5 | TRBV27 | NA | CASSLLGEKTQYF | TGTGCCAGCAGTTTACTCGGAGAGAAGACCCAGTACTTC
TRBD2 | TRBJ2-7 | TRBV7-6 | NA | CASSLGLAGNSYEQYF | TGTGCCAGCAGCCTCGGACTAGCGGGGAACTCCTACGAGCAGTACTTC
TRBD2 | TRBJ2-7 | TRBV5-1 | few | CASSPSGTSVVEQYF | TGCGCCAGCAGCCCTTCCGGGACTAGCGTCGTCGAGCAGTACTTC
NA | TRBJ2-4 | TRBV28 | NA | CASPRAKNIQYF | TGTGCCAGCCCCCGCGCCAAAAACATTCAGTACTTC
NA | TRBJ2-5 | TRBV25-1 | NA | CASSEWGETQYF | TGTGCCAGCAGTGAATGGGGGGAGACCCAGTACTTC
NA | TRBJ1-2 | TRBV3-1 | NA | CASSQGATKVYGYTF | TGTGCCAGCAGCCAAGGAGCTACCAAGGTCTATGGCTACACCTTC
TRBD2 | TRBJ2-4 | TRBV5-1 | few | CASSLIAAGALAKNIQYF | TGCGCCAGCAGCTTGATCGCAGCGGGGGCCTTAGCCAAAAACATTCAGTACTTC
TRBD1 | TRBJ2-6 | TRBV7-8 | few | CASSPGQGSSSGANVLTF | TGTGCCAGCAGTCCGGGACAGGGATCGAGCTCTGGGGCCAACGTCCTGACTTTC
NA | TRBJ2-7 | TRBV7-2 | NA | CASSLGQGRFREQYF | TGTGCCAGCAGCTTAGGGCAGGGGAGGTTTCGCGAGCAGTACTTC
TRBD2 | TRBJ2-5 | TRBV4-1 | NA | CASSQELAGGRETQYF | TGCGCCAGCAGCCAAGAATTAGCGGGGGGGCGGGAGACCCAGTACTTC
NA | TRBJ2-2 | TRBV5-1 | NA | CASSFIPGQNTGELFF | TGCGCCAGCAGCTTTATCCCGGGACAGAACACCGGGGAGCTGTTTTTT
NA | TRBJ2-6 | TRBV7-2 | NA | CASSLGWNSGANVLTF | TGTGCCAGCAGCTTGGGGTGGAACTCTGGGGCCAACGTCCTGACTTTC